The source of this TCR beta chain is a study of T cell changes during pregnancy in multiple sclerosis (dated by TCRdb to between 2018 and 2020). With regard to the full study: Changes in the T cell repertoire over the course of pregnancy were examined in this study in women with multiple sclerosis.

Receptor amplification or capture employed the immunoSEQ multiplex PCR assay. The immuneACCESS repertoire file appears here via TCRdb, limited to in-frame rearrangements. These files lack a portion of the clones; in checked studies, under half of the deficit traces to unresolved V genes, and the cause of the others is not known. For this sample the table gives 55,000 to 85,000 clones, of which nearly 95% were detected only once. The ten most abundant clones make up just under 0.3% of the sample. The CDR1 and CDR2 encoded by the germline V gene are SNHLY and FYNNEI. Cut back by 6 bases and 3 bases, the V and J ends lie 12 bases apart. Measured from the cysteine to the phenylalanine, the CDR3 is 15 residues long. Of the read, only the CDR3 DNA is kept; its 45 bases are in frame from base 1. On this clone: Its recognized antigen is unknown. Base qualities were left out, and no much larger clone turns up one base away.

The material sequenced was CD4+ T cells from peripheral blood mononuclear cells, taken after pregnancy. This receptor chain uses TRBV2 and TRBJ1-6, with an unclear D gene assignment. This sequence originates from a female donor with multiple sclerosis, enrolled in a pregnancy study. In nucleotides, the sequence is TGTGCCAGCAGCCTACAGAGCAGCTATAATTCACCCCTCCACTTT. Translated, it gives CASSLQSSYNSPLHF.